This TCR beta chain derives from a study of blood T cell repertoires in COVID-19. Across the whole study: COVID-19 samples collected from the United States, Italy and Spain covered acute and convalescent phases.

The CDR3 consists of 14 residues. The germline V and J ends were trimmed by 2 bases and 2 bases, with 9 bases remaining between them. Germline V gives CDR1 SGHRS, CDR2 YFSETQ. Per the original methods: From reference gene primer amplification, estimates of nucleated cell counts were derived. Profiling relied on immunoSEQ multiplex PCR, and the TCRdb table lists in-frame clones only, not all of them. The V and J calls and clone size are taken from that table; D and trimming were inferred from the DNA. The sample has about 150,000 clones; about 87% are singletons. Sequencing was performed on peripheral blood. The gene calls are TRBV5-1 and TRBJ2-3, with D perhaps matching TRBD2 (5 bases). The receptor comes from an older man with acute or convalescent COVID-19. The CDR3: CASSLRENTDTQYF. The DNA of the CDR3 is TGCGCCAGCAGCTTACGGGAAAACACAGATACGCAGTATTTT. Full variable domain (rest looked up from reference TRBV5-1 and TRBJ2-3): KAGVTQTPRYLIKTRGQQVTLSCSPISGHRSVSWYQQTPGQGLQFLFEYFSETQRNKGNFPGRFSGRQFSNSRSEMNVSTLELGDSALYLCASSLRENTDTQYFGPGTRLTVL.